This entry lists 20 T cell receptor beta chains sequenced from one sample in a study of Graves' ophthalmopathy and Graves' hyperthyroidism (dated by TCRdb to 2016 to 2018). TCRdb lists the instrument as Illumina HiSeq 2000. For repertoire sequencing, TCR beta CDR3 regions were amplified from RNA transcripts. The first round was an RT-PCR using HTBI primers with the Qiagen OneStep RT-PCR kit, and this first round was followed by a second-round multiplex PCR, then size selection and purification. Using fastp at Q25 and MiXCR, TCRdb reprocessed the public reads and kept productive beta chains. CDR3 protein sequences are deduplicated, and each keeps its most common genes and DNA. Recorded for this sample are some 370,000 distinct CDR3 sequences; 17% of them occurred a single time. The ten largest account for roughly 2.3% of the sample. The sample taken for sequencing was peripheral blood. These receptors were collected from an adult woman with stable Graves' hyperthyroidism.

On this clonotype itself: A clone one base away is much larger, so this may be a read error. The chain has TRBV30 and TRBJ1-2, with 9 bases aligning to TRBD1. Germline V gene sequence: CDR1 GTSNPN, CDR2 SVGIG (reference sequence). V lost 8 bases, J lost 9 bases, and 7 bases stayed unmatched. There are 11 residues in the CDR3. The CDR3 protein is CAHGQGISYTF. The CDR3 DNA reads as TGTGCCCATGGACAGGGGATAAGCTACACCTTC.

This clonotype has a count of ten or more. V and J are TRBV20-1 and TRBJ2-7; maybe TRBD2 (5 bases). CDR1 is DFQATT and CDR2 is SNEGSKA in the germline V gene (reference sequence). The CDR3 extends over 11 amino acids. Deletions cut 8 bases from V and 7 bases from J, with 15 bases between. The CDR3 protein is CSPGSAGEQYF. CDR3 coding DNA: TGCAGTCCGGGGTCCGCGGGTGAGCAGTACTTC.

This clonotype has at least ten counts. V is TRBV6-2 or TRBV6-3 and J is TRBJ2-7; D unclear. The CDR3 is made up of 11 amino acids. Trimming shortened V by 8 bases and J by 6 bases, and 11 bases separated the two germline ends. The germline gives CDR1 MNHEY, CDR2 SVGEGT. The CDR3 loop reads CASGDYCEQYF. The CDR3 DNA reads TGTGCCAGCGGGGATTACTGCGAGCAGTACTTC.

The chain uses TRBV12-3 or TRBV12-4 and TRBJ2-2; 14 bases agree with TRBD2. There are 18 residues in the CDR3. Losses at the gene ends were 3 bases for V and 0 bases for J; bases not matched to a gene: 3. CDR3 sequence: CASSLGLAGAPNTGELFF. The CDR3, as DNA: TGTGCCAGCAGTTTGGGACTAGCGGGAGCCCCGAACACCGGGGAGCTGTTTTTT.

The sample holds many counts of this clonotype. This chain connects TRBV29-1 to TRBJ1-1; D uncertain. The V and J ends lost 0 bases and 10 bases respectively, with 9 bases between them. The CDR3 contains 11 residues. Germline CDR1 SQVTM, CDR2 ANQGSEA. The CDR3 reads CSVEDEPIAFF. CDR3 DNA sequence: TGCAGCGTTGAAGATGAGCCTATAGCTTTCTTT.

This clonotype occurred a few times. The V gene is TRBV7-2, the J gene TRBJ2-2; D uncertain. V lost 2 bases and J 0 bases, leaving 7 bases between the germline ends. Germline V gene lookup returns CDR1 SGHTA and CDR2 FQGNSA. The CDR3 is 15 residues long. CDR3 region: CASSLWRTNTGELFF. The CDR3 bases are TGTGCCAGCAGCTTATGGCGGACGAACACCGGGGAGCTGTTTTTT.

On this clonotype: At one of its ends the junction is not consistent with the germline gene, which may arise from a read error. V is TRBV5-8 and J is TRBJ2-5, with 12 bases lining up with TRBD2. The CDR3 spans 17 residues. Germline V gene sequence: CDR1 SGHTS, CDR2 YDEGEE. In nucleotides, the CDR3 is TGTGCCAGCAGCTTGGATCTGCTAGCGGGAGGGCCCGAGAGCCAGTACTTC. This encodes CASSLDLLAGGPESQYF. Full variable domain (missing parts from reference TRBV5-8 and TRBJ2-5): EAGVTQSPTHLIKTRGQQATLRCSPISGHTSVYWYQQALGLGLQFLLWYDEGEERNRGNFPPRFSGRQFPNYSSELNVNALELEDSALYLCASSLDLLAGGPESQYFGPGTRLLVL.

This clonotype was counted many times. The chain uses TRBV28 and TRBJ2-2, with 11 positions matching TRBD2. The CDR3 has 17 amino acids. The germline gives CDR1 MDHEN, CDR2 SYDVKM. V trimming: 5 bases; J trimming: 0 bases; junction bases outside the gene matches: 5. The CDR3 DNA reads TGTGCCAGCAGTCCACGACTAGCGGGGACGAACACCGGGGAGCTGTTTTTT. Its translation: CASSPRLAGTNTGELFF. The entire variable domain, with the rest obtained from reference TRBV28 and TRBJ2-2, is as follows: DVKVTQSSRYLVKRTGEKVFLECVQDMDHENMFWYRQDPGLGLRLIYFSYDVKMKEKGDIPEGYSVSREKKERFSLILESASTNQTSMYLCASSPRLAGTNTGELFFGEGSRLTVL.

Concerning this clonotype itself: A single base separates this from a much larger clone, so it may be a read error. The chain uses TRBV16 and TRBJ1-2; D unclear. The CDR3 runs 13 residues. Germline CDR1 reads KGHSY; CDR2 reads FQNENV. V lost 5 bases and J 3 bases, leaving 10 bases between the germline ends. CDR3 DNA sequence: TGTGCCAGCAGCAATAGCATGGACTATGGCTACACCTTC. Residues: CASSNSMDYGYTF.

The V call is TRBV6-1, the J call TRBJ1-2, with a weak D call TRBD1 (5 bases). Germline V gene sequence: CDR1 MNHNS, CDR2 SASEGT. The CDR3 loop spans 15 amino acids. Trimming left V 2 bases short and J 3 bases short, with 13 bases between. The CDR3: CASSELHSGYYGYTF. The DNA of the CDR3 is TGTGCCAGCAGTGAACTTCACTCAGGGTACTATGGCTACACCTTC.

At least ten counts were recorded for this clonotype. The chain combines TRBV6-2 or TRBV6-3 with TRBJ1-5; D is ambiguous. Trimming stripped 7 bases from V and 2 bases from J, with 12 bases between. Per the germline V gene, CDR1 is MNHEY and CDR2 is SVGEGT. The CDR3 extends over 14 amino acids. The CDR3 is CASNTPGGNQPQHF. The CDR3 nucleotides read TGTGCCAGCAATACCCCTGGGGGCAATCAGCCCCAGCATTTT.

This clonotype was recorded many times. The V and J genes are TRBV11-2 and TRBJ1-1, with 7 positions matching TRBD1. The V gene's germline CDR1 is SGHAT and CDR2 FQNNGV. The CDR3 length is 13 residues. Unmatched junction bases numbered 2, after V lost 5 bases and J lost 2 bases. In nucleotides, the CDR3 is TGTGCCAGCAGCCGGGACAGTAACACTGAAGCTTTCTTT. Its translation is CASSRDSNTEAFF.

This clonotype was counted only a few times. The V gene is TRBV28, the J gene TRBJ2-5; 8 bases match TRBD2. Per germline, CDR1 MDHEN and CDR2 SYDVKM. This CDR3 is 16 amino acids long. With V trimmed by 6 bases and J by 2 bases, 11 bases remained unmatched. DNA of the CDR3: TGTGCCAGCAGCGAGGGGCGGGAGGCTTTTCAAGAGACCCAGTACTTC. Protein sequence: CASSEGREAFQETQYF. Full variable domain (rest looked up from reference TRBV28 and TRBJ2-5): DVKVTQSSRYLVKRTGEKVFLECVQDMDHENMFWYRQDPGLGLRLIYFSYDVKMKEKGDIPEGYSVSREKKERFSLILESASTNQTSMYLCASSEGREAFQETQYFGPGTRLLVL.

This clonotype was counted ten times or more. The junction differs from germline at one of its ends, possibly a read error. The chain is built from TRBV28 and TRBJ1-2; D gene ambiguous. CDR1 and CDR2 from the germline V gene are MDHEN and SYDVKM. The CDR3 length is 9 residues. CDR3 region: CASSPPPIF. The CDR3 DNA is TGTGCCAGCAGCCCTCCCCCGATATTC.

This clonotype appeared many times. The genes are TRBV25-1 and TRBJ2-5; 7 bases fit TRBD2. The CDR3 runs 14 residues. J lost 5 bases, V lost 5 bases, and 8 bases had no gene match. The germline CDR1 and CDR2 sequences are MGHDK and SYGVNS. The CDR3 DNA sequence: TGTGCCAGCAGTCCGAGAGCGGGAAAGGAGACCCAGTACTTC. Its protein product is CASSPRAGKETQYF.

The rearrangement uses TRBV10-2 and TRBJ1-5; D may be TRBD1 (5 bases). Trimming pared 5 bases from V and 4 bases from J, leaving 12 bases between. This CDR3 has 14 residues. CDR1 is WSHSY and CDR2 is SAAADI in the germline V gene. The DNA of the CDR3 is TGCGCCAGCAGTAAAGGGACCCGAAATCAGCCCCAGCATTTT. Its translation is CASSKGTRNQPQHF.

This clonotype was seen repeatedly, ten times or more. This rearrangement joins TRBV29-1 to TRBJ2-2, with TRBD2 matching over 7 bases. Trimming removed 4 bases from V and 4 bases from J; junction bases left unmatched: 9. Per germline, CDR1 SQVTM and CDR2 ANQGSEA. The CDR3 is 15 residues long. The DNA of the CDR3 is TGCAGCGTTGCCGTCGCTAGCGGCTTCACCGGGGAGCTGTTTTTT. It translates to CSVAVASGFTGELFF.

This clonotype was picked up many times. The chain joins TRBV6-5 to TRBJ2-2; D is unclear. The CDR3 sequence is 14 residues long. V was shortened by 10 bases and J by 3 bases, with 15 bases between the two germline ends. Germline loops: CDR1 MNHEY, CDR2 SVGAGI. CDR3 nucleotides: TGTGCCATCTTAGGCCCTATCGACACCGGGGAGCTGTTTTTT. Amino acid sequence: CAILGPIDTGELFF.

Ten or more counts support this clonotype. V gene TRBV2 combines with J gene TRBJ2-7; 7 nucleotides match TRBD2. This CDR3 is built from 13 residues. The V and J ends lost 7 bases and 4 bases, in that order; junction bases with no gene match: 7. Germline CDR1 reads SNHLY; CDR2 reads FYNNEI. The CDR3 reads CASTVGGNYEQYF. CDR3 DNA sequence: TGTGCCAGCACTGTGGGAGGGAATTACGAGCAGTACTTC.

This clonotype was seen many times. The chain combines TRBV27 with TRBJ2-5; TRBD2 agrees at 10 bases. V was pared by 0 bases and J by 1 base, with 5 bases of the junction left unmatched. The CDR3 extends over 17 amino acids. The germline V gene has CDR1 MNHEY and CDR2 SMNVEV (reference sequence). The CDR3 coding sequence is TGTGCCAGCAGTTTATCCGCTAGCGGGAGTCGCCAAGAGACCCAGTACTTC. It specifies CASSLSASGSRQETQYF.